This T cell receptor beta chain was found in a study of beta chain features in type 1 diabetes. As every portion of the isolated RNA was reverse transcribed, the sequencing read expressed TCRB transcripts. Clones were sequenced by immunoSEQ multiplex PCR, and TCRdb holds only the in-frame ones, with some missing. The profile covers under 300,000 clones, with about 15% appearing a single time and 0.015% to 0.02% taken by the ten largest. With 4 bases clipped from V and 7 bases from J, the junction kept 5 bases outside the gene matches. Germline lookup yields CDR1 LGHNA and CDR2 YNFKEQ. The CDR3 consists of 13 residues. Broader study findings: Across patients, naive, central memory and Treg TCRB repertoires exhibited apparently greater similarity than was observed across healthy donors. cDNA-based reads could over-represent cells with high TCR expression. Moderately but significantly shorter TCRB CDR3s were found in Type 1 diabetes patients in all four CD4+ subsets. The question of HLA type influencing TCRB rearrangement was one that remained unresolved here.

Isolation of CD4+ naive, central memory, regulatory and stem cell-like memory cells was achieved by sorting via CD45RO/CCR7/CD25/CD127/CD95/CD27. There are a few counts of this clone. Antigen unknown. The receptor was derived from a man between 25 and 39 years old with type 1 diabetes. The chain has TRBV4-2 and TRBJ1-2; the match to TRBD1 covers 8 bases. The material sequenced was naive CD4+ T cells from blood. CDR3 sequence: CASSPQGAGGYTF. The DNA of the CDR3 is TGTGCCAGCAGCCCCCAGGGGGCGGGTGGCTACACCTTC.